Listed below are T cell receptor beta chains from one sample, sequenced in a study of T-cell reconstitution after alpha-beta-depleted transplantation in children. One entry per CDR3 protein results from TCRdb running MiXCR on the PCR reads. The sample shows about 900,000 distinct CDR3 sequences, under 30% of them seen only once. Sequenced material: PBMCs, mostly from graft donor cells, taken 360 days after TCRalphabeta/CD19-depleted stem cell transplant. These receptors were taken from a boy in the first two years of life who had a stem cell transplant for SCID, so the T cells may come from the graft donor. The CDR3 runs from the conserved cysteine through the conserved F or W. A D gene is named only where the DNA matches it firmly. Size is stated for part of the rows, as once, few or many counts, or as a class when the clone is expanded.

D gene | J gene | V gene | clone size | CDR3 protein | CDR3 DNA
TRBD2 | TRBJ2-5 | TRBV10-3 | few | CAIRPGSGGRQETQYF | TGTGCCATCAGGCCAGGGAGCGGGGGGCGTCAAGAGACCCAGTACTTC
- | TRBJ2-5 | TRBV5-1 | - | CASCGGQGAVQETQYF | TGCGCCAGCTGCGGGGGGCAGGGGGCAGTTCAAGAGACCCAGTACTTC
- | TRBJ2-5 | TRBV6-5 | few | CASSSRRTVKETQYF | TGTGCCAGCAGTTCTCGTCGGACAGTTAAAGAGACCCAGTACTTC
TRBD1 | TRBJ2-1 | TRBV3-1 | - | CASSHNGQGPGNEQFF | TGTGCCAGCAGCCATAACGGACAGGGCCCCGGCAATGAGCAGTTCTTC
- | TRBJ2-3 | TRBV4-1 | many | CASSQGSTDTQYF | TGCGCCAGCAGCCAGGGGAGCACAGATACGCAGTATTTT
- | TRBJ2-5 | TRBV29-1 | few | CSVPQAGLQETQYF | TGCAGCGTTCCCCAGGCAGGGCTACAAGAGACCCAGTACTTC
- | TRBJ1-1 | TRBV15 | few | CATSRGYRDTEAFF | TGTGCCACCAGCAGAGGATACAGGGACACTGAAGCTTTCTTT
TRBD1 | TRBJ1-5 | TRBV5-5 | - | CASSLAGTGGQPQHF | TGTGCCAGCAGCTTGGCCGGGACAGGCGGCCAGCCCCAGCATTTT
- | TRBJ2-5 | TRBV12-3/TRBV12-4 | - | CASSFKTHRVQETQYF | TGTGCCAGCAGTTTTAAGACCCACAGGGTCCAAGAGACCCAGTACTTC
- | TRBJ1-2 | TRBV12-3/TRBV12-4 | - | CASSPGRLPYGYTF | TGTGCCAGCTCCCCCGGACGACTTCCTTATGGCTACACCTTC
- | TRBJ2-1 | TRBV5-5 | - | CASSRDRIYNEQFF | TGTGCCAGCAGTCGAGACAGGATCTACAATGAGCAGTTCTTC
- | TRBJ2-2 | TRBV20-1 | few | CSARIPGPQMATGELFF | TGCAGTGCCCGAATCCCGGGACCCCAAATGGCCACCGGGGAGCTGTTTTTT
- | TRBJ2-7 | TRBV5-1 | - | CASSLNAGHLSYEQYF | TGCGCCAGCAGCTTGAATGCGGGGCATTTGTCCTACGAGCAGTACTTC
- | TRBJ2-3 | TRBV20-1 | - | CSARVNRGRTDTQYF | TGCAGTGCTCGAGTAAATAGGGGTAGGACAGATACGCAGTATTTT
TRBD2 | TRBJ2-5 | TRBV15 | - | CATSRDTPSGELYETQYF | TGTGCCACCAGCAGAGATACTCCTAGCGGGGAGTTGTATGAGACCCAGTACTTC
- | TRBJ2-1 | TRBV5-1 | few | CASSLVRGGSYNEQFF | TGCGCCAGCAGCTTGGTGCGGGGAGGATCCTACAATGAGCAGTTCTTC
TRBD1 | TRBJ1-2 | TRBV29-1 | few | CSGREDRGTYGYTF | TGCAGCGGGCGAGAAGACAGGGGTACCTATGGCTACACCTTC
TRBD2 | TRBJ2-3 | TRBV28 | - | CASSLSPTSGGDTQYF | TGTGCCAGCAGTTTATCGCCGACTAGCGGGGGGGATACGCAGTATTTT
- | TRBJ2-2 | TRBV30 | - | CAWSVTRRGGELFF | TGTGCCTGGAGTGTGACTAGAAGGGGCGGGGAGCTGTTTTTT
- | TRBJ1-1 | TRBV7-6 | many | CASSPGGQGDKNTEAFF | TGTGCCAGCAGCCCCGGGGGGCAAGGGGATAAGAACACTGAAGCTTTCTTT
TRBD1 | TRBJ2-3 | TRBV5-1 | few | CASSLARDRGADTQYF | TGCGCCAGCAGCTTGGCCCGGGACAGGGGTGCAGATACGCAGTATTTT
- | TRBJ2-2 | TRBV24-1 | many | CATSDQGAGELFF | TGTGCCACCAGTGACCAGGGAGCCGGGGAGCTGTTTTTT
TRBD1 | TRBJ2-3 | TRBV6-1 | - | CASSPDRGRISGTQYF | TGTGCCAGCAGTCCCGACAGGGGGCGAATTTCTGGTACGCAGTATTTT
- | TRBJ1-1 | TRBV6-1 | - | CASNPTGLNTEAFF | TGTGCCAGCAACCCCACAGGCTTGAACACTGAAGCTTTCTTT
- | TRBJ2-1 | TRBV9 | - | CASSVGVASYNEQFF | TGTGCCAGCAGCGTAGGAGTTGCCTCCTACAATGAGCAGTTCTTC
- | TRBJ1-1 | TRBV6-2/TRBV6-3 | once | CASSYPRLRPGRKNTEAFF | TGTGCCAGCAGTTATCCCCGTCTACGACCGGGACGGAAGAACACTGAAGCTTTCTTT
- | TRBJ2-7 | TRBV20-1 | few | CSARRGHYYEQYF | TGCAGTGCTAGAAGGGGCCACTACTACGAGCAGTACTTC
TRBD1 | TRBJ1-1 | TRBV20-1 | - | CSARPGRGRDTEAFF | TGCAGTGCTAGACCAGGCAGGGGGCGAGACACTGAAGCTTTCTTT
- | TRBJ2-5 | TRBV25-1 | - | CASSEFGTQETQYF | TGTGCCAGCAGTGAATTTGGGACGCAAGAGACCCAGTACTTC
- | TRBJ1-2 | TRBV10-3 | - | CAISDTNYGYTF | TGTGCCATCAGTGACACAAATTATGGCTACACCTTC
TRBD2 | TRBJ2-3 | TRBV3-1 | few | CASSQDTGGADTQYF | TGTGCCAGCAGCCAAGATACGGGGGGGGCAGATACGCAGTATTTT
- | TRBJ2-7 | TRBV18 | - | CASSPLLGTSYEQYF | TGTGCCAGCTCACCACTTCTTGGGACCTCCTACGAGCAGTACTTC
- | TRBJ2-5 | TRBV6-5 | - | CASSYSWQQETQYF | TGTGCCAGCAGTTACTCGTGGCAGCAAGAGACCCAGTACTTC
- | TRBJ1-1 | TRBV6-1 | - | CASSENRGWSTEAFF | TGTGCCAGCAGTGAAAATCGGGGTTGGAGCACTGAAGCTTTCTTT
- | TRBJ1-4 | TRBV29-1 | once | CSVGEPNEKLFF | TGCAGCGTTGGGGAACCCAATGAAAAACTGTTTTTT
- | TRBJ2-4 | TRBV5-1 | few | CASSLGVDDRNIQYF | TGCGCCAGCAGCTTGGGGGTGGATGATCGCAACATTCAGTACTTC
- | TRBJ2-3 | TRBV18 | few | CASSPRCRGTRDTQYF | TGTGCCAGCTCACCACGTTGCCGGGGAACACGCGATACGCAGTATTTT
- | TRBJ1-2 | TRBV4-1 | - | CASSQMMVAGWDYGYTF | TGCGCCAGCAGCCAAATGATGGTGGCAGGTTGGGACTATGGCTACACCTTC
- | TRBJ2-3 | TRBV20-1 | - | CSARRGQLGGGDTQYF | TGCAGTGCTAGAAGGGGCCAGCTGGGGGGAGGAGATACGCAGTATTTT
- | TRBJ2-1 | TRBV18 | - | CASSPYGQPYNEQFF | TGTGCCAGCTCACCGTATGGACAGCCGTACAATGAGCAGTTCTTC